This T cell receptor beta chain was captured in a study of cytomegalovirus exposure and HLA in healthy donors. General observations from the study: Some TCR beta chains (more than 150 of them) were listed as cytomegalovirus-associated.

In regard to this clone: The antigen remains unidentified.

Here immunoSEQ multiplex PCR was the method, and the copy in TCRdb shows in-frame clones only, minus some. The sample carries about 190,000 clones, roughly 88% recorded once. V shed 6 bases and J 4 bases; nucleotides not matched to a gene: 8. CDR1 LNHDA and CDR2 SQIVND come from the germline V gene (reference sequence). The CDR3 spans 15 residues. The chain uses TRBV19 and TRBJ2-2; 7 bases are a match to TRBD2. The TCR was taken from a woman aged 18-30 years in good health and CMV-seronegative. Sequencing was done on a sample of PBMCs. Here the CDR3 reads CASRSDRTSTGELFF. CDR3 DNA: TGTGCCAGTAGATCGGATAGGACTAGCACCGGGGAGCTGTTTTTT.